One and the same sample provided the 22 T cell receptor beta chains below, sequenced in a study of T cell responses to AZD1222 COVID-19 vaccine. Repertoires were generated with immunoSEQ multiplex PCR, while TCRdb's copy carries only in-frame clones and drops some. Of about 140,000 clones listed, approximately 93% are singletons. The sequences come from peripheral blood, collected on day 0 of MenACWY control vaccination. The receptor set was obtained from an adult in good health.

V and J are TRBV6-6 and TRBJ1-1; TRBD1 is a possible D gene (5 bases). Germline CDR1 and CDR2: MNHNY and SVGAGI (reference sequence). With 0 bases removed from V and 1 base from J, the gap between germline ends came to 6 bases. There are 14 residues in the CDR3. CDR3 amino acids: CASSYSRGNTEAFF. The CDR3 DNA reads as TGTGCCAGCAGTTACTCGAGGGGGAACACTGAAGCTTTCTTT.

This chain connects TRBV7-2 to TRBJ1-2; D gene ambiguous. This CDR3 contains 15 residues. Germline V gene data show CDR1 as SGHTA and CDR2 as FQGNSA. V was clipped by 1 base and J by 4 bases, with 13 bases between them. The DNA of the CDR3 is TGTGCCAGCAGCTTAGTTTTGGCCGGAGGCTATGGCTACACCTTC. Translation: CASSLVLAGGYGYTF.

The V gene is TRBV28, the J gene TRBJ1-3; D may be TRBD1 (6 bases). The CDR3 is made up of 13 amino acids. Germline V lookup: CDR1 MDHEN, CDR2 SYDVKM. Trimming removed 11 bases from V and 0 bases from J, with 11 bases in between. CDR3 loop: CASQGISGNTIYF. CDR3 DNA: TGTGCCTCTCAGGGGATCTCTGGAAACACCATATATTTT.

CDR3 loop: CASKEGSLGTEAFF. CDR3 coding DNA: TGCGCCAGCAAGGAGGGATCTCTAGGCACTGAAGCTTTCTTT. The chain employs TRBV10-2 and TRBJ1-1; D is uncertain. The V end was cut by 7 bases, the J end by 4 bases, with 16 bases between. CDR1 and CDR2 (germline): WSHSY, SAAADI. The CDR3 has 14 residues.

This chain joins TRBV6-5 and TRBJ1-4, with D uncertain. V lost 6 bases, J lost 0 bases, and 8 bases lay in between. This CDR3 is built from 14 residues. Germline values: CDR1 MNHEY, CDR2 SVGAGI. The chain's CDR3 is CASSRGATNEKLFF. CDR3 sequence (DNA): TGTGCCAGCAGCCGCGGGGCAACTAATGAAAAACTGTTTTTT.

This chain links TRBV27 with TRBJ2-1; TRBD2 matches 10 bases. Germline assignment: CDR1 MNHEY and CDR2 SMNVEV (reference sequence). V was pared by 1 base and J by 2 bases, with 2 bases of the junction left unmatched. The CDR3 has 16 amino acids. The CDR3 DNA follows: TGTGCCAGCAGTTTATTGCTAGCGGGAGCCTACAATGAGCAGTTCTTC. Amino acids: CASSLLLAGAYNEQFF.

This clone was observed a single time. This chain connects TRBV4-2 to TRBJ1-2; D uncertain. CDR3 length: 14 residues. From germline, CDR1 is LGHNA and CDR2 YNFKEQ. Trimming took off 0 bases at V and 3 bases at J, with 8 bases between the two ends. As DNA, the CDR3 is TGTGCCAGCAGCCAAGAAACAGCTTACTATGGCTACACCTTC. It translates to CASSQETAYYGYTF.

The chain employs TRBV5-1 and TRBJ1-4; a weak D match, TRBD1 (6 bases). The ends were cut back, 4 bases at V and 0 bases at J, with 10 bases in the middle. CDR1 and CDR2 (germline): SGHRS, YFSETQ. The CDR3 is 15 residues long. The CDR3 sequence is CASSPSGATNEKLFF. CDR3 DNA sequence: TGCGCCAGCAGCCCCTCAGGGGCAACTAATGAAAAACTGTTTTTT.

This clone was observed once. The chain links TRBV4-1 to TRBJ1-3; a weak D match, TRBD1 (6 bases). Deletions cut 1 base from V and 1 base from J, with 14 bases between. Germline CDR1 reads MGHRA; CDR2 reads YSYEKL. The CDR3 is 17 residues long. In DNA, the CDR3 is TGCGCCAGCAGCCAAGGGCCCAGGGGTAGGTCTGGAAACACCATATATTTT. It is translated as CASSQGPRGRSGNTIYF.

The V gene is TRBV19, the J gene TRBJ1-2, with D maybe TRBD1 (6 bases). Germline V gives CDR1 LNHDA, CDR2 SQIVND (reference sequence). The ends were cut back, 5 bases at V and 7 bases at J, with 11 bases in the middle. The CDR3 is made up of 12 amino acids. The CDR3 DNA sequence: TGTGCCAGTAGTCTGAGGGGGGCTGGCTACACCTTC. This encodes CASSLRGAGYTF.

V and J are TRBV6-6 and TRBJ1-5, with a weak D call TRBD1 (5 bases). Germline assignment: CDR1 MNHNY and CDR2 SVGAGI (reference sequence). Trimming shortened V by 0 bases and J by 9 bases, and 15 bases separated the two germline ends. This CDR3 spans 15 amino acids. The CDR3 loop reads CASSYSAGFKTPQHF. The CDR3 DNA reads as TGTGCCAGCAGTTACTCGGCAGGGTTTAAGACGCCCCAGCATTTT.

The chain recombines TRBV5-4 with TRBJ1-4, with D tentatively TRBD1 (5 bases). Germline V gene data show CDR1 as SGHNT and CDR2 as YYREEE (reference sequence). V dropped 3 bases and J dropped 4 bases, with 10 bases sitting between them. This CDR3 is 14 amino acids long. The CDR3 DNA is TGTGCCAGCAGCTCAGGGTCGGTTAATGAAAAACTGTTTTTT. Translating it yields CASSSGSVNEKLFF. Together with reference TRBV5-4 and TRBJ1-4, the CDR3 gives the full variable domain: ETGVTQSPTHLIKTRGQQVTLRCSSQSGHNTVSWYQQALGQGPQFIFQYYREEENGRGNFPPRFSGLQFPNYSSELNVNALELDDSALYLCASSSGSVNEKLFFGSGTQLSVL.

This chain uses TRBV3-1 (or the pseudogene TRBV3-2) with TRBJ1-5, with D unresolved. V lost 0 bases, J lost 8 bases, and 8 bases lay in between. Germline V lookup: CDR1 LGHDT, CDR2 YNNKEL (reference sequence). The CDR3 is made up of 13 amino acids. The CDR3 loop reads CASSQELDKPQHF. DNA of the CDR3: TGTGCCAGCAGCCAAGAACTCGATAAGCCCCAGCATTTT.

The rearrangement uses TRBV10-2 and TRBJ1-2; no clear D. Germline CDR1 and CDR2: WSHSY and SAAADI. The length of the CDR3 is 14 residues. Trimming took off 2 bases at V and 8 bases at J, with 15 bases between the two ends. CDR3 in amino acids: CASSEGSLSYGYTF. The CDR3 DNA reads TGCGCCAGCAGTGAGGGTTCCCTATCCTACGGCTACACCTTC.

The chain is built from TRBV5-6 and TRBJ1-1; D possibly corresponds to TRBD1 (5 bases). V was trimmed by 0 bases and J by 0 bases, leaving 9 bases between them. The CDR3 totals 15 residues. Per the germline V gene, CDR1 is SGHDT and CDR2 is YYEEEE. This CDR3 is CASSLVGAMNTEAFF. The CDR3 DNA sequence: TGTGCCAGCAGCTTGGTAGGGGCCATGAACACTGAAGCTTTCTTT.

This chain connects TRBV10-3 to TRBJ1-2; 8 bases are shared with TRBD1. V was clipped by 8 bases and J by 5 bases; unmatched bases: 10. The germline CDR1 and CDR2 sequences are ENHRY and SYGVKD. The length of the CDR3 is 14 residues. The CDR3 sequence: CAIRKDRDSYGYTF. CDR3 coding DNA: TGTGCCATCCGAAAGGACAGGGATTCATATGGCTACACCTTC.

The chain links TRBV7-6 to TRBJ1-4; D uncertain. CDR1 is SGHVS and CDR2 is FNYEAQ in the germline V gene. This CDR3 has 14 amino acids. V lost 1 base and J lost 6, with 9 bases in between. The CDR3 nucleotides read TGTGCCAGCAGCTTAGTAGGTACCCATGAAAAACTGTTTTTT. It codes for CASSLVGTHEKLFF. Variable domain in full (rest from reference TRBV7-6 and TRBJ1-4): GAGVSQSPRYKVTKRGQDVALRCDPISGHVSLYWYRQALGQGPEFLTYFNYEAQQDKSGLPNDRFSAERPEGSISTLTIQRTEQRDSAMYRCASSLVGTHEKLFFGSGTQLSVL.

J is TRBJ1-5 and V is TRBV27; D is undetermined. The CDR3 runs to 13 residues. Trimming left V 3 bases short and J 5 bases short, with 8 bases between. The V gene's germline CDR1 is MNHEY and CDR2 SMNVEV (reference sequence). CDR3 in amino acids: CASSLPPDQPQHF. The CDR3 DNA reads TGTGCCAGCAGTTTGCCCCCGGATCAGCCCCAGCATTTT.

The chain has TRBV5-5 and TRBJ1-5; D call uncertain. The CDR3 length is 13 residues. V was shortened by 0 bases and J by 5 bases, with 6 bases between the two germline ends. Germline CDR1 and CDR2: SGHKS and YYEKEE (reference sequence). The CDR3 sequence: CASSLERYQPQHF. CDR3 coding DNA: TGTGCCAGCAGCTTGGAACGGTATCAGCCCCAGCATTTT.

The chain carries TRBV7-9 and TRBJ1-3, with D maybe TRBD1 (5 bases). The germline CDR1 and CDR2 sequences are SEHNR and FQNEAQ (reference sequence). There are 14 residues in the CDR3. V was pared by 1 base and J by 4 bases, with 8 bases between. CDR3: CASSLGQGGNTIYF. CDR3 nucleotides: TGTGCCAGCAGCTTAGGCCAGGGAGGAAACACCATATATTTT.

The V call is TRBV12-3 or TRBV12-4, the J call TRBJ1-2; 7 nucleotides match TRBD1. CDR3 length: 10 residues. V dropped 7 bases and J dropped 13; count of bases not matched to a gene: 6. CDR3 nucleotides: TGTGCCAGCAAAACCAGGGACAGCACCTTC. Amino acid sequence: CASKTRDSTF.

The chain has TRBV6-5 and TRBJ1-4, with D maybe TRBD1 (6 bases). V lost 6 bases and J 11 bases, leaving 16 bases between the germline ends. The CDR3 spans 13 residues. Germline loops: CDR1 MNHEY, CDR2 SVGAGI. This CDR3 is CASRGSGGWKLFF. The CDR3 DNA sequence: TGTGCCAGCAGGGGATCCGGGGGCTGGAAACTGTTTTTT.